This TCR beta chain appears in the sequencing data of a study of blood T cell repertoires in COVID-19. Turning to the study itself: The United States, Italy and Spain were the sources of the acute and convalescent COVID-19 samples. T cells, B-cell-depleted T cells, or PBMCs provided the cDNA or gDNA that served as material.

Trimming shortened V by 3 bases and J by 4 bases, and 12 bases separated the two germline ends. In germline, CDR1 is GTSNPN, CDR2 SVGIG (reference sequence). CDR3 length: 13 amino acids. How the authors handled the data: Reference gene primer amplification gave estimated nucleated cell counts. TCRdb's table, derived via immunoSEQ multiplex PCR, lists solely in-frame clones and lacks some. D and trimming come from the DNA, and the V and J calls and clone size come from that table. The sample includes about 250,000 clones, roughly 80% of them seen just once. This TCR came from a man older than 75 with acute or convalescent COVID-19. The sample was peripheral blood. The chain has TRBV30 and TRBJ1-1, with a possible D match to TRBD1 (6 bases). The CDR3: CAWSRNRVTEAFF. The CDR3 nucleotides are TGTGCCTGGAGCCGAAACAGGGTCACTGAAGCTTTCTTT.